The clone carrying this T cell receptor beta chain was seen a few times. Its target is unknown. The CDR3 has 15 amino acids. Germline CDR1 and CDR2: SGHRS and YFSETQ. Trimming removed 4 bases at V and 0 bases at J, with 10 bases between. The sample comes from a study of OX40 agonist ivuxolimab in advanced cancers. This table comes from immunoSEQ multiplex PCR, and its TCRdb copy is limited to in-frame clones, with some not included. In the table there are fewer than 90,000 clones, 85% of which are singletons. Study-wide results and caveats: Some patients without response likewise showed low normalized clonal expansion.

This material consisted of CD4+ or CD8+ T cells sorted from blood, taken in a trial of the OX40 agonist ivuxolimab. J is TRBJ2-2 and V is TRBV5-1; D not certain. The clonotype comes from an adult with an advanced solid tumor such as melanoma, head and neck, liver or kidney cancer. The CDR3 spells CASSPTGTNTGELFF. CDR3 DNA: TGCGCCAGCAGCCCCACCGGAACGAACACCGGGGAGCTGTTTTTT.